This T cell receptor beta chain was found in a study of T-cell reconstitution after alpha-beta-depleted transplantation in children. General study results and limits: Most T-cell counts and diversity one year after the transplant came from T cells that were newly produced. Surviving thymic progenitors and recipient T cells were the source of high TCRbeta diversity at day 60 in some patients. Reports say that about two months after transplant, the alpha-beta T cells came out of several hundred graft clones that had expanded.

This clonotype was counted ten times or more. Its antigen is undetermined. TCRbeta library preparation incorporated unique molecular identifiers. One entry per CDR3 protein results from TCRdb running MiXCR on the PCR reads. This sample has some 300,000 distinct CDR3 sequences, with roughly a tenth found just once. The CDR3 contains 13 residues. With 6 bases removed from V and 2 bases from J, the gap between germline ends came to 8 bases. The gene calls are TRBV12-3 or TRBV12-4 and TRBJ1-5; D might be TRBD1 (6 bases). This clonotype originated in a boy in the first two years of life with acute myeloid leukemia, due to receive a stem cell transplant. Source: PBMCs, taken before TCRalphabeta/CD19-depleted stem cell transplant. This CDR3 is CASSRTGNQPQHF. In DNA form, the CDR3 reads TGTGCCAGCAGCCGGACAGGCAATCAGCCCCAGCATTTT.